These 19 T cell receptor beta chains were all obtained from the same sample, sequenced in a study of shared clonotypes between healthy human individuals. The protocol was immunoSEQ multiplex PCR, while the TCRdb copy is restricted to in-frame clones and leaves out a portion. The sample lists roughly 2.4 million clones; around 95% were seen once. Sequenced input: naive CD4+ T cells sorted from blood. Subset denoted: CD45RA+ positively selected. The receptors stem from a man aged 18-30 years in good health.

The genes are TRBV7-3 and TRBJ2-1; D is unresolved. The CDR3 totals 15 residues. The ends were cut back, 3 bases at V and 0 bases at J, with 9 bases in the middle. The germline V gene encodes CDR1 SGHTA and CDR2 FQGTGA. The CDR3 DNA follows: TGTGCCAGCAGCTTTGGTCCTCCCTCCTACAATGAGCAGTTCTTC. Its protein is CASSFGPPSYNEQFF.

This clone showed up just once. This chain uses TRBV29-1 with TRBJ2-3, with no clear D. This CDR3 region has 15 residues. The germline V gene has CDR1 SQVTM and CDR2 ANQGSEA. Trimming shortened V by 2 bases and J by 2 bases, and 14 bases separated the two germline ends. The CDR3 DNA follows: TGCAGCGTTGAATGGTCGGCCCGAGCCACAGATACGCAGTATTTT. Protein sequence: CSVEWSARATDTQYF.

This clone appeared a single time. The chain recombines TRBV4-1 with TRBJ2-3, with D maybe TRBD2 (6 bases). V was clipped by 0 bases and J by 1 base, with 14 bases between them. Looked up from germline, CDR1 is MGHRA and CDR2 is YSYEKL. The CDR3 sequence is 17 residues long. This chain's CDR3 is CASSQESLGEGTDTQYF. The CDR3 coding sequence is TGCGCCAGCAGCCAAGAATCCCTGGGGGAGGGCACAGATACGCAGTATTTT.

The rearrangement joins TRBV7-8 to TRBJ1-1; TRBD1 is a possible D gene (5 bases). Deletions cut 2 bases from V and 1 base from J, with 14 bases between. This CDR3 spans 16 amino acids. Germline values: CDR1 SGHVS, CDR2 FQNEAQ. The CDR3 DNA follows: TGTGCCAGCAGCTTACGCGGCGGGGGGGAGAACACTGAAGCTTTCTTT. This gives the protein CASSLRGGGENTEAFF.

V and J are TRBV30 and TRBJ1-4; D gene unclear. Trimming cost V 1 base and J 7 bases, with 7 bases left between them. The CDR3 is made up of 12 amino acids. Germline V gene data show CDR1 as GTSNPN and CDR2 as SVGIG (reference sequence). The CDR3 reads CAWSGEGEKLFF. DNA for the CDR3: TGTGCCTGGAGTGGGGAGGGTGAAAAACTGTTTTTT.

The chain couples TRBV30 to TRBJ2-1; D unclear. The CDR3 covers 15 residues. Germline CDR1 is GTSNPN and CDR2 is SVGIG (reference sequence). Trimming took 0 bases from V and 2 from J, leaving 11 bases between them. The CDR3 nucleotides read TGTGCCTGGAGTGTACAAGGGTCACCCTACAATGAGCAGTTCTTC. As protein: CAWSVQGSPYNEQFF.

With respect to this clone: Its ends do not fully match the called genes, so a read error is possible. CDR3 loop: CASTYGQGGSYNEQFF. CDR3 DNA: TGTGCCAGCACTTACGGACAGGGCGGGTCCTACAATGAGCAGTTCTTC. The chain recombines TRBV6-5 with TRBJ2-1; TRBD1 matches at 8 bases. CDR1 and CDR2 from the germline V gene are MNHEY and SVGAGI. The CDR3 is 16 residues long.

The rearrangement uses TRBV7-9 and TRBJ1-4, with D possibly TRBD1 on 6 matching bases. The CDR3 is made up of 18 amino acids. The V gene's germline CDR1 is SEHNR and CDR2 FQNEAQ (reference sequence). V was shortened by 0 bases and J by 0 bases, with 14 bases between the two germline ends. The CDR3 nucleotides read TGTGCCAGCAGCTTAGCGAGGGGGTTCAGGGCAACTAATGAAAAACTGTTTTTT. As protein: CASSLARGFRATNEKLFF.

This chain joins TRBV19 and TRBJ1-6; 10 nucleotides line up with TRBD1. V lost 3 bases to trimming and J lost 6 bases; unmatched junction nucleotides: 8. The CDR3 length is 17 residues. Per germline, CDR1 LNHDA and CDR2 SQIVND (reference sequence). CDR3 sequence reads: CASSMGTGTGVNSPLHF. In DNA, the CDR3 is TGTGCCAGTAGTATGGGAACCGGGACAGGGGTTAATTCACCCCTCCACTTT.

A word on this clone: The conserved closing phenylalanine or tryptophan is absent in this CDR3, likely reflecting a read error. CDR3 coding DNA: TGTGCCAGCAGACAGGGGATGGATAATTCACCCCTCCACCTT. The encoded protein is CASRQGMDNSPLHL. V usage is TRBV6-1 and J usage is TRBJ1-6; 7 bases fit TRBD1. Germline CDR1 is MNHNS and CDR2 is SASEGT. The CDR3 is 14 amino acids. With V trimmed by 6 bases and J by 5 bases, 4 bases remained unmatched.

This clone was counted once. The chain recombines TRBV6-1 with TRBJ2-3; maybe TRBD1 (6 bases). CDR1 MNHNS and CDR2 SASEGT come from the germline V gene. The CDR3 has 18 amino acids. Trimming took off 1 base at V and 0 bases at J, with 17 bases between the two ends. This CDR3 reads CASSEDRVAGTSTDTQYF. For the CDR3, the DNA is TGTGCCAGCAGTGAAGACAGGGTAGCTGGAACTAGCACAGATACGCAGTATTTT.

The chain has TRBV28 and TRBJ2-1, with 8 bases identical to TRBD1. From germline, CDR1 is MDHEN and CDR2 SYDVKM. The ends lost 8 bases at V and 7 bases at J; junction bases unmatched: 7. CDR3 length: 13 residues. The CDR3: CASGAGGGNEQFF. For the CDR3, the DNA is TGTGCCAGCGGGGCAGGGGGCGGGAATGAGCAGTTCTTC.

V is TRBV5-5 and J is TRBJ1-2, with no clear D. Germline V gene data show CDR1 as SGHKS and CDR2 as YYEKEE (reference sequence). The CDR3 is made up of 14 amino acids. Trimming shortened V by 0 bases and J by 4 bases, and 10 bases separated the two germline ends. The CDR3, as DNA: TGTGCCAGCAGCTTGGAACCCGCAGGCTATGGCTACACCTTC. This codes for CASSLEPAGYGYTF.

The table lists this clone with a count of one. The genes are TRBV7-2 and TRBJ2-7, with 8 nucleotides matching TRBD1. Losses at the gene ends were 5 bases for V and 4 bases for J; bases not matched to a gene: 10. CDR3 length: 15 residues. Germline V lookup: CDR1 SGHTA, CDR2 FQGNSA. The CDR3 DNA reads as TGTGCCAGCAGCCCCCCGGGACAGGTTAATTACGAGCAGTACTTC. Translated: CASSPPGQVNYEQYF.

The chain uses TRBV2 and TRBJ1-1, with 7 bases lining up with TRBD1. V lost 4 bases to trimming and J lost 1 base; unmatched junction nucleotides: 6. Germline assignment: CDR1 SNHLY and CDR2 FYNNEI. There are 15 residues in the CDR3. The CDR3 loop reads CASSVEGAKNTEAFF. The CDR3 DNA sequence: TGTGCCAGCAGTGTAGAGGGGGCCAAGAACACTGAAGCTTTCTTT.

The rearrangement joins TRBV5-1 to TRBJ2-3; 9 bases are shared with TRBD2. V trimming: 0 bases; J trimming: 3 bases; junction bases outside the gene matches: 8. Germline CDR1 reads SGHRS; CDR2 reads YFSETQ. The CDR3 extends over 17 amino acids. The CDR3 loop is CASSLAEGSGGTDTQYF. The CDR3 bases are TGCGCCAGCAGCTTGGCCGAGGGTAGCGGGGGAACAGATACGCAGTATTTT.

The J gene is TRBJ1-1, the V gene TRBV4-3; D is uncertain. V lost 4 bases to trimming and J lost 3 bases, with 9 bases between them. Germline V lookup: CDR1 LGHNA, CDR2 YSLEER. This CDR3 is 13 amino acids long. CDR3 sequence: CASSPYSYTEAFF. The DNA for the CDR3 is TGCGCCAGCAGCCCGTACAGCTACACTGAAGCTTTCTTT.

The chain employs TRBV10-3 and TRBJ1-1; D gene unclear. The germline V and J ends were trimmed by 10 bases and 2 bases, with 11 bases remaining between them. The CDR3 has 12 residues. Germline lookup yields CDR1 ENHRY and CDR2 SYGVKD. Here the CDR3 reads CASHEGNTEAFF. CDR3 sequence (DNA): TGTGCCAGCCATGAAGGAAACACTGAAGCTTTCTTT.

V usage is TRBV4-3 and J usage is TRBJ2-1; D is unresolved. Deletions cut 2 bases from V and 7 bases from J, with 15 bases between. Germline V lookup: CDR1 LGHNA, CDR2 YSLEER. CDR3 length: 15 amino acids. The CDR3, as DNA: TGCGCCAGCAGCCAACCTTCGGCGCGTGGTAATGAGCAGTTCTTC. This translates into CASSQPSARGNEQFF.